These 23 T cell receptor beta chains were sequenced from one sample in a study of Ad26.COV2.S vaccination and SARS-CoV-2 variants. Clones were sequenced by immunoSEQ multiplex PCR, and TCRdb holds only the in-frame ones, with some missing. The table lists some 640,000 clones, roughly 90% of them singletons. Treatment given: some 20 received Ad26.COV2.S at low or high dose, single or two shots; 5 received placebo; per-sample allocation not given. On day 63 after the first injection, vaccine and placebo recipients gave samples. The input for sequencing was peripheral blood, taken in a trial of Ad26.COV2.S vaccine versus placebo. The receptors stem from a person between 18 and 65 years old who received the Ad26.COV2.S COVID-19 vaccine or a placebo.

The chain recombines TRBV19 with TRBJ1-5; the match to TRBD1 covers 11 bases. This CDR3 spans 15 amino acids. With 4 bases clipped from V and 6 bases from J, the junction kept 5 bases outside the gene matches. Germline V gives CDR1 LNHDA, CDR2 SQIVND (reference sequence). The DNA of the CDR3 is TGTGCCAGTAGTAGAGGACAGGGGGCGCGTCAGCCCCAGCATTTT. Translating it yields CASSRGQGARQPQHF.

The V and J genes are TRBV9 and TRBJ1-2; D might be TRBD1 (6 bases). V shed 3 bases and J shed 0 bases, with 9 bases lying between them. This CDR3 has 14 residues. The germline gives CDR1 SGDLS, CDR2 YYNGEE. The CDR3 DNA is TGTGCCAGCAGCGCGGACAGCTCTAACTATGGCTACACCTTC. Translation: CASSADSSNYGYTF.

The chain is built from TRBV6-5 and TRBJ1-1; D may be TRBD1 (5 bases). This CDR3 is 12 amino acids long. V gave up 8 bases and J gave up 3 bases, with 10 bases separating them. Germline CDR1 MNHEY, CDR2 SVGAGI. The CDR3 sequence is CASSDSYTEAFF. In DNA form, the CDR3 reads TGTGCCAGCTCCGACAGCTACACTGAAGCTTTCTTT.

The rearrangement uses TRBV7-2 and TRBJ2-1, with D perhaps being TRBD1 or TRBD2 (5 bases each). The germline CDR1 and CDR2 sequences are SGHTA and FQGNSA. There are 17 residues in the CDR3. Trimming shortened V by 4 bases and J by 7 bases, and 23 bases separated the two germline ends. The CDR3 DNA follows: TGTGCCAGCAGCTCACCCCTAACCGGGACCAGCTTAAATGAGCAGTTCTTC. This encodes CASSSPLTGTSLNEQFF. Based on the CDR3 plus reference TRBV7-2 and TRBJ2-1, the full variable domain is GAGVSQSPSNKVTEKGKDVELRCDPISGHTALYWYRQSLGQGLEFLIYFQGNSAPDKSGLPSDRFSAERTGGSVSTLTIQRTQQEDSAVYLCASSSPLTGTSLNEQFFGPGTRLTVL.

On this clone itself: The same CDR3 can be traced to other DNA sequences in this sample. The CDR3 is CAWSLNSPLHF. CDR3 in DNA: TGTGCCTGGAGTTTAAATTCACCCCTCCACTTT. The rearrangement uses TRBV30 and TRBJ1-6; D not resolved. V lost 2 bases to trimming and J lost 7 bases, with 3 bases between them. There are 11 residues in the CDR3. The V gene's germline CDR1 is GTSNPN and CDR2 SVGIG (reference sequence).

The chain uses TRBV30 and TRBJ2-3, with 13 bases aligning to TRBD2. The CDR3 consists of 16 residues. Trimming at V came to 4 bases and at J to 3 bases, leaving 7 bases not matched to a gene. The germline gives CDR1 GTSNPN, CDR2 SVGIG (reference sequence). As DNA, the CDR3 is TGTGCCTGGATTTCCAAGACTAGCGGGAGGACAGATACGCAGTATTTT. It translates to CAWISKTSGRTDTQYF.

The rearrangement joins TRBV6-5 to TRBJ1-2; the D is unclear. Trimming shortened V by 9 bases and J by 3 bases, and 20 bases separated the two germline ends. Germline assignment: CDR1 MNHEY and CDR2 SVGAGI. The CDR3 contains 15 residues. The DNA of the CDR3 is TGTGCCAGTGGCCGAGGTGCCACAGTGCACTATGGCTACACCTTC. It is translated as CASGRGATVHYGYTF.

V is TRBV9 and J is TRBJ2-7; D not resolved. The germline gives CDR1 SGDLS, CDR2 YYNGEE. This CDR3 spans 12 amino acids. V lost 0 bases and J 2 bases, leaving 3 bases between the germline ends. In DNA form, the CDR3 reads TGTGCCAGCAGCGTAGAGACCTACGAGCAGTACTTC. This encodes CASSVETYEQYF. The entire variable domain, with the rest obtained from reference TRBV9 and TRBJ2-7, is as follows: DSGVTQTPKHLITATGQRVTLRCSPRSGDLSVYWYQQSLDQGLQFLIQYYNGEERAKGNILERFSAQQFPDLHSELNLSSLELGDSALYFCASSVETYEQYFGPGTRLTVT.

The rearrangement uses TRBV29-1 and TRBJ2-7; maybe TRBD2 (5 bases). The CDR3 totals 14 residues. The germline V gene encodes CDR1 SQVTM and CDR2 ANQGSEA. The ends were cut back, 5 bases at V and 6 bases at J, with 20 bases in the middle. CDR3 sequence (DNA): TGCAGCGTTAGTCTATTGGGAGATAGAGGCGAGCAGTACTTC. This codes for CSVSLLGDRGEQYF.

The chain employs TRBV25-1 and TRBJ1-1; TRBD1 is a possible D gene (6 bases). Looked up from germline, CDR1 is MGHDK and CDR2 is SYGVNS. With 1 base removed from V and 0 bases from J, the gap between germline ends came to 15 bases. The CDR3 spans 17 residues. CDR3 protein: CASSESLDSSMNTEAFF. In DNA form, the CDR3 reads TGTGCCAGCAGTGAATCCTTGGACAGCTCAATGAACACTGAAGCTTTCTTT.

The V and J genes are TRBV5-1 and TRBJ1-6; TRBD1 might be the D (6 bases). Germline values: CDR1 SGHRS, CDR2 YFSETQ. The ends were cut back, 4 bases at V and 6 bases at J, with 14 bases in the middle. CDR3 length equals 15 residues. CDR3 sequence: CASSTTQGGNSPLHF. CDR3 in DNA: TGCGCCAGCAGCACCACACAGGGCGGTAATTCACCCCTCCACTTT.

The rearrangement joins TRBV2 to TRBJ2-7; D possibly corresponds to TRBD2 (5 bases). V gave up 6 bases and J gave up 2 bases, with 14 bases separating them. Germline values: CDR1 SNHLY, CDR2 FYNNEI. CDR3 length: 14 amino acids. The CDR3 protein is CASREAAGPYEQYF. In DNA form, the CDR3 reads TGTGCCAGCAGGGAGGCTGCGGGCCCCTACGAGCAGTACTTC. The full variable domain, with the rest looked up from reference TRBV2 and TRBJ2-7, is EPEVTQTPSHQVTQMGQEVILRCVPISNHLYFYWYRQILGQKVEFLVSFYNNEISEKSEIFDDQFSVERPDGSNFTLKIRSTKLEDSAMYFCASREAAGPYEQYFGPGTRLTVT.

Here the CDR3 DNA reads TGTGCCAGCAGCCCTATGTTTGGTGAGCAGTACTTC. Protein product: CASSPMFGEQYF. The chain links TRBV12-3 or TRBV12-4 to TRBJ2-7, with D unclear. Trimming removed 6 bases from V and 7 bases from J, with 13 bases in between. This CDR3 has 12 amino acids.

V and J are TRBV19 and TRBJ2-3, with 10 bases that match TRBD2. This CDR3 is 19 amino acids long. Germline CDR1 is LNHDA and CDR2 is SQIVND (reference sequence). J gave up 0 bases and V 3 bases, and 12 bases lay outside the gene matches. CDR3 nucleotide sequence: TGTGCCAGTAGTATGCCATGGGCTAGCGGGAGACCTAGCACAGATACGCAGTATTTT. Protein sequence: CASSMPWASGRPSTDTQYF. Drawing the rest from reference TRBV19 and TRBJ2-3, the complete variable domain is DGGITQSPKYLFRKEGQNVTLSCEQNLNHDAMYWYRQDPGQGLRLIYYSQIVNDFQKGDIAEGYSVSREKKESFPLTVTSAQKNPTAFYLCASSMPWASGRPSTDTQYFGPGTRLTVL.

This chain joins TRBV5-4 and TRBJ2-1, with D perhaps TRBD2 (7 bases). Between the trimmed V and J ends, which lost 0 bases and 8 bases, there was a span of 15 bases. There are 15 residues in the CDR3. Germline CDR1 reads SGHNT; CDR2 reads YYREEE (reference sequence). Here the CDR3 reads CASSLVGREGDEQFF. As DNA, the CDR3 is TGTGCCAGCAGCTTGGTGGGTAGGGAGGGGGATGAGCAGTTCTTC.

This clone was observed a handful of times. The chain combines TRBV12-3 or TRBV12-4 with TRBJ2-3; D remains unclear. The CDR3 runs to 10 residues. V lost 1 base and J lost 7, with 0 bases in between. In DNA form, the CDR3 reads TGTGCCAGCAGTTTAGATACGCAGTATTTT. Translating it yields CASSLDTQYF.

The chain has TRBV7-2 and TRBJ2-7, with TRBD2 matching 9 bases. The germline V gene has CDR1 SGHTA and CDR2 FQGNSA. The CDR3 extends over 15 amino acids. Trimming took 5 bases from V and 0 from J; bases not matched to a gene: 5. The CDR3 protein is CASSPLAGASYEQYF. The CDR3 DNA is TGTGCCAGCAGCCCACTAGCGGGTGCCTCCTACGAGCAGTACTTC.

The V call is TRBV12-3 or TRBV12-4, the J call TRBJ2-5; D perhaps matches TRBD1 (6 bases). The CDR3 spans 12 residues. Deletions cut 4 bases from V and 5 bases from J, with 8 bases between. For the CDR3, the DNA is TGTGCCAGCAGTTACAGGGACGAGACCCAGTACTTC. It specifies CASSYRDETQYF.

The chain carries TRBV6-5 and TRBJ2-2, with TRBD1 identical over 7 bases. Germline CDR1 and CDR2: MNHEY and SVGAGI. V was pared by 9 bases and J by 6 bases, with 4 bases of the junction left unmatched. This CDR3 is built from 12 residues. The CDR3 reads CASFQGAGELFF. The CDR3, as DNA: TGTGCCAGTTTCCAGGGGGCCGGGGAGCTGTTTTTT.

As DNA, the CDR3 is TGTGCCAGCAGCTCGGACAGCGTCGGGGAGCTGTTTTTT. This sequence encodes CASSSDSVGELFF. The V and J genes are TRBV5-4 and TRBJ2-2; maybe TRBD1 (6 bases). V lost 3 bases, J lost 7 bases, and 10 bases lay in between. The CDR3 loop spans 13 amino acids. Germline V lookup: CDR1 SGHNT, CDR2 YYREEE (reference sequence).

The chain has TRBV12-3 or TRBV12-4 and TRBJ2-5; D not certain. There are 12 residues in the CDR3. V lost 6 bases, J lost 4 bases, and 9 bases lay in between. CDR3 region: CASSPGAETQYF. Written as DNA, the CDR3 is TGTGCCAGCAGCCCTGGAGCAGAGACCCAGTACTTC.

V and J are TRBV7-2 and TRBJ2-3; 8 nucleotides agree with TRBD2. Germline V gene lookup returns CDR1 SGHTA and CDR2 FQGNSA. The CDR3 spans 16 residues. Trimming took 4 bases from V and 7 from J; bases not matched to a gene: 13. The CDR3 here is CASSSFGAGGVNTQYF. CDR3 bases: TGTGCCAGCAGCTCATTCGGGGCGGGGGGAGTAAATACGCAGTATTTT.

V usage is TRBV9 and J usage is TRBJ2-1; 8 bases align to TRBD2. The CDR3 has 18 amino acids. Losses at the gene ends were 0 bases for V and 1 base for J; bases not matched to a gene: 9. Germline V gene data show CDR1 as SGDLS and CDR2 as YYNGEE. CDR3 sequence (DNA): TGTGCCAGCAGCGTAGGAGGTAGCGGGGCCTTTTCCTACAATGAGCAGTTCTTC. Its protein is CASSVGGSGAFSYNEQFF.